These 3 T cell receptor beta chains originate from one sample sequenced in a study of CD8 T cells in Susac syndrome. The RNA, about 0.45 to 1 ug, was put through reverse transcription using random hexamers. In TCRdb, the immunoSEQ multiplex PCR reads were re-called with MiXCR into one record per CDR3 protein. The sample shows over 95,000 distinct CDR3 sequences, about 90% of them seen only once. The material sequenced was CD4+ T cells from PBMCs. Every receptor here comes from a human donor in good health.

The CDR3 sequence is CSVSGQGSYNEQFF. The DNA for the CDR3 is TGCAGCGTTTCAGGACAGGGTAGCTACAATGAGCAGTTCTTC. The rearrangement links TRBV29-1 to TRBJ2-1, with 8 bases aligning to TRBD1. CDR1 SQVTM and CDR2 ANQGSEA come from the germline V gene. The CDR3 consists of 14 residues. Germline trimming cut 5 bases from V and 3 bases from J; bases unmatched to any gene: 6.

The chain employs TRBV6-5 and TRBJ2-7; D gene uncertain. The CDR3 extends over 15 amino acids. Trimming took 5 bases from V and 6 from J, leaving 20 bases between them. CDR1 MNHEY and CDR2 SVGAGI come from the germline V gene. CDR3 residues: CASSPHGETLREQYF. The CDR3 DNA sequence: TGTGCCAGCAGTCCCCACGGTGAGACTCTTCGCGAGCAGTACTTC.

This chain connects TRBV13 to TRBJ1-1; D unclear. V gave up 5 bases and J gave up 10 bases, with 17 bases separating them. Germline values: CDR1 PRHDT, CDR2 FYEKMQ (reference sequence). The CDR3 loop spans 13 amino acids. The DNA for the CDR3 is TGTGCCAGCAGCCCGACGGAACGTGCTCGAGCTTTCTTT. This sequence encodes CASSPTERARAFF.